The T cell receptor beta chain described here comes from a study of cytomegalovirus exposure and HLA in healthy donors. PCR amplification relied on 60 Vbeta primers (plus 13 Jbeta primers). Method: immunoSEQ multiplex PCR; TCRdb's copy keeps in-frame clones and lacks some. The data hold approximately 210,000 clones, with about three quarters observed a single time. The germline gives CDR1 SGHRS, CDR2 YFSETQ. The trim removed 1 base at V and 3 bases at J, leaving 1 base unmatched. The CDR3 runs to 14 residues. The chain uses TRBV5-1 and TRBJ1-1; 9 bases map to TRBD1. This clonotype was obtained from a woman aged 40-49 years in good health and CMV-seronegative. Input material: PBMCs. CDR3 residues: CASSLTGGDTEAFF. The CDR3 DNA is TGCGCCAGCAGCTTGACAGGGGGCGACACTGAAGCTTTCTTT. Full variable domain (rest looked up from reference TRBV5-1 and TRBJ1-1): KAGVTQTPRYLIKTRGQQVTLSCSPISGHRSVSWYQQTPGQGLQFLFEYFSETQRNKGNFPGRFSGRQFSNSRSEMNVSTLELGDSALYLCASSLTGGDTEAFFGQGTRLTVV.